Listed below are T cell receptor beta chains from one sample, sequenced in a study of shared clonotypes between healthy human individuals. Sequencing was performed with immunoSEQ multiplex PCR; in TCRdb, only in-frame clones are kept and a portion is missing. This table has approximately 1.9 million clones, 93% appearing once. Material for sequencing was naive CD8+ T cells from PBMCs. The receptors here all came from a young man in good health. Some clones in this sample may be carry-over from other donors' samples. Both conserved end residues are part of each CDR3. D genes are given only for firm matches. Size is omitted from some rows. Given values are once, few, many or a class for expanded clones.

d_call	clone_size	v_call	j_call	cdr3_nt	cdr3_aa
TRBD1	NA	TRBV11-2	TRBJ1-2	TGTGCCAGCAGCTTAACCAGGGGGCAATACAATGGCTACACCTTC	CASSLTRGQYNGYTF
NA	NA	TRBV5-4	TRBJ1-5	TGTGCCAGCAGCTATCAGGTTTCGGTCGGTCGTAATCAGCCCCAGCATTTT	CASSYQVSVGRNQPQHF
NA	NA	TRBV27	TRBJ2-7	TGTGCCAGCAGTGGGGGCCACGAGCAGTACTTC	CASSGGHEQYF
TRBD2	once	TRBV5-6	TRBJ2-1	TGTGCCAGCAGCTCTTCCACCGGACTAGCAAATGAGCAGTTCTTC	CASSSSTGLANEQFF
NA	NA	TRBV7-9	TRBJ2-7	TGTGCCAGCAGCTTATACGAGAGCTCCTACGAGCAGTACTTC	CASSLYESSYEQYF
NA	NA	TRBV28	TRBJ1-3	TGTGCCAGCAGTCCGCGCGGGACACCTGGAAACACCATATATTTT	CASSPRGTPGNTIYF
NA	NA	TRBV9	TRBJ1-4	TGTGCCAGCAGCGTAGGGGGAGCAACTAATGAAAAACTGTTTTTT	CASSVGGATNEKLFF
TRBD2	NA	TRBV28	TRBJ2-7	TGTGCCAGCCGGACTAGCGGGACGTACGAGCAGTACTTC	CASRTSGTYEQYF
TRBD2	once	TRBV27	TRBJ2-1	TGTGCCAGCAGAGGACTAGCGGGGGACAATGAGCAGTTCTTC	CASRGLAGDNEQFF
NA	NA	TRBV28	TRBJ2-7	TGTGCCAGCAGTTTATTACAGGGTATACACTACGAGCAGTACTTC	CASSLLQGIHYEQYF
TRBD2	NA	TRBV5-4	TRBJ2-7	TGTGCCAGCAGCAGACTAGCGGGAGACGACGAGCAGTACTTC	CASSRLAGDDEQYF
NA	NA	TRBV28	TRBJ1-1	TGTGCCAGCAGTTGGGGAAGGGAAGCTTTCTTT	CASSWGREAFF
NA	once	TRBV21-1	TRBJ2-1	TGTGCCGGTGACAGACGGGAGAGAGAGCCGAATGAGCAGTTCTTC	CAGDRREREPNEQFF
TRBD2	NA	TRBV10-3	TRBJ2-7	TGTGCCATCAGTGAGTCGACTAGCGCCGAGCAGTACTTC	CAISESTSAEQYF
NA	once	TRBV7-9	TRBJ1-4	TGTGCCAGCAGCTTAGACACTAATAATGAAAAACTGTTTTTT	CASSLDTNNEKLFF
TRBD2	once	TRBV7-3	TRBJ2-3	TGTGCCAGCTTAGCGGGGAGAGCAGATACGCAGTATTTT	CASLAGRADTQYF
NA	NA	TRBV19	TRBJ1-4	TGTGCCAGTAGTCCCCGACAGACTAATGAAAAACTGTTTTTT	CASSPRQTNEKLFF
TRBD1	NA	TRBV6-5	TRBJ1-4	TGTGCCAGCAGTTACCGGACAGGGGATCGGGAAAAACTGTTTTTT	CASSYRTGDREKLFF
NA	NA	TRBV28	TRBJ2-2	TGTGCCAGCAGTTTATCAGGGTCCGGGGAGCTGTTTTTT	CASSLSGSGELFF
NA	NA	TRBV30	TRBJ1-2	TGTGCCTGGAGTCCGGGTGGTGGTGGCTACACCTTC	CAWSPGGGGYTF
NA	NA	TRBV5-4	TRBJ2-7	TGTGCCAGCAGCTTCGGGACAACCTACGAGCAGTACTTC	CASSFGTTYEQYF
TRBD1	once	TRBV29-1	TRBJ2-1	TGCAGCGTGCTTAAGGGACAGGGGGGGAATGAGCAGTTCTTC	CSVLKGQGGNEQFF
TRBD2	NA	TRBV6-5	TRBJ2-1	TGTGCCAGCAGTTACTCACCGGGAGGCAACAATGAGCAGTTCTTC	CASSYSPGGNNEQFF
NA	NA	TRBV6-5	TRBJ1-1	TGTGCCAGCAGTTTCGGACAGAGAAACACTGAAGCTTTCTTT	CASSFGQRNTEAFF
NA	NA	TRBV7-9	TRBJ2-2	TGTGCCAGCAGCCCCCGTTTTAACAGCGCGAACACCGGGGAGCTGTTTTTT	CASSPRFNSANTGELFF
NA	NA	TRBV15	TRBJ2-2	TGTGCCACCAGCAGAGAGTTAGGGGCTCGGGAGCTGTTTTTT	CATSRELGARELFF
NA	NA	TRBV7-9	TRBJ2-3	TGTGCCAGCAGCACTAGCACAGATACGCAGTATTTT	CASSTSTDTQYF
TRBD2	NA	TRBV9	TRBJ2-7	TGTGCCAGCAGCGTAGGCGCCAGCGGGGGCTACGAGCAGTACTTC	CASSVGASGGYEQYF